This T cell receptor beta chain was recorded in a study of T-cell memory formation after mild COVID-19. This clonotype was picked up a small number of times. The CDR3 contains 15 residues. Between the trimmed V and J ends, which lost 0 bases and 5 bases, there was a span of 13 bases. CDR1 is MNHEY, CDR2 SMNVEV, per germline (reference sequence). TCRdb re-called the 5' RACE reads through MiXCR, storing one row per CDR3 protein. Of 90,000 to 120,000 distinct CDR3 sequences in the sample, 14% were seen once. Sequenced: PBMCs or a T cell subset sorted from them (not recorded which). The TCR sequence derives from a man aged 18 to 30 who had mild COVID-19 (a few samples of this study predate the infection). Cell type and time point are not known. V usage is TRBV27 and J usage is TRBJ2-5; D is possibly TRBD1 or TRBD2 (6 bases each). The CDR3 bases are TGTGCCAGCAGTTTATCGACCGGGGGCAGGGAGACCCAGTACTTC. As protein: CASSLSTGGRETQYF.